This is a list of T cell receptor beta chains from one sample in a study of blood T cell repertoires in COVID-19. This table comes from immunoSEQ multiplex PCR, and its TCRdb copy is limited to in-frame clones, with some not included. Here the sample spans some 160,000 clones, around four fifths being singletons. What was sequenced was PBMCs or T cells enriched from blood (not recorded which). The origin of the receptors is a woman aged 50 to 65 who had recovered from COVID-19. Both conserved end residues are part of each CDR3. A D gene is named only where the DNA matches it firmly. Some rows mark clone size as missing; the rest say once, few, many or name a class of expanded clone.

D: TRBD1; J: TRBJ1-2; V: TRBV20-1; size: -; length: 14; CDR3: CSASTGGINYGYTF; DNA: TGCAGTGCTAGTACAGGGGGCATAAACTATGGCTACACCTTC
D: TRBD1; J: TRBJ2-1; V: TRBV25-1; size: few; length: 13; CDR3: CASTSDTGTDVFF; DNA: TGTGCCAGCACAAGTGATACCGGGACAGACGTTTTCTTC
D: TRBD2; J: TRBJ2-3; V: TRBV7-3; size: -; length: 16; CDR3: CASSIRASGLTDTQYF; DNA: TGTGCCAGCAGCATACGGGCTAGCGGGTTAACAGATACGCAGTATTTT
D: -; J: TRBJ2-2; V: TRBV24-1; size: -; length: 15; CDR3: CATSEGGLNTGELFF; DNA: TGTGCCACCAGTGAAGGAGGGCTGAACACCGGGGAGCTGTTTTTT
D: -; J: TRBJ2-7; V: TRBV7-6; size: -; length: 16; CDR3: CASSLGRPGHFYEQYF; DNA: TGTGCCAGCAGCTTAGGGCGACCGGGACATTTCTACGAGCAGTACTTC
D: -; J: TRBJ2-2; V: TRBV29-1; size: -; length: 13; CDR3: CSVLPLSTGELFF; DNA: TGCAGCGTCCTTCCACTGAGCACCGGGGAGCTGTTTTTT
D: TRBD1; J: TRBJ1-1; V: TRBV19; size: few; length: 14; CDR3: CASSKDRRNTEAFF; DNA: TGTGCCAGTAGTAAGGACAGGCGGAACACTGAAGCTTTCTTT
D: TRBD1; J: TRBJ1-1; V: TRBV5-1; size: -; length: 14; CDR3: CASSLEQGVTEAFF; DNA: TGCGCCAGCAGCTTGGAGCAGGGGGTCACTGAAGCTTTCTTT
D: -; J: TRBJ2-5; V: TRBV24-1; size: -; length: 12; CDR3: CATRGRTETQYF; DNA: TGTGCCACCAGAGGGAGGACGGAGACCCAGTACTTC
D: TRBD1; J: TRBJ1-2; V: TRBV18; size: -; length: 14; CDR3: CASSPNRDSYGYTF; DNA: TGTGCCAGCTCACCAAACCGGGACAGCTATGGCTACACCTTC
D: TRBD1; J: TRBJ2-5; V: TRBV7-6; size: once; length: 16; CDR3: CASSLLRTGPQETQYF; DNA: TGTGCCAGCAGCTTACTTCGGACAGGACCTCAAGAGACCCAGTACTTC
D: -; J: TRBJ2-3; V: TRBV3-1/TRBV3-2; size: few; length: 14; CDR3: CASSQGLSTDTQYF; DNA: TGTGCCAGCAGCCAAGGTCTCTCCACAGATACGCAGTATTTT
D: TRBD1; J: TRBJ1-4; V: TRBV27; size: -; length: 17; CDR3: CASSPLGGREKLGKLFF; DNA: TGTGCCAGCAGTCCCTTAGGGGGCAGGGAAAAGCTCGGAAAACTGTTTTTT
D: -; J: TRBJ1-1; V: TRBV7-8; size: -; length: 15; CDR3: CASSPYRAGDTEAFF; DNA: TGTGCCAGCAGCCCATACAGGGCCGGAGACACTGAAGCTTTCTTT
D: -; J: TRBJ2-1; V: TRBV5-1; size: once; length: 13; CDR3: CASSLDGGNRLFF; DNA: TGCGCCAGCAGCTTGGACGGGGGTAATCGATTATTCTTC
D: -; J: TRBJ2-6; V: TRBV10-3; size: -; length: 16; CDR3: CAISELGVAGANVLTF; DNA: TGTGCCATCAGTGAATTAGGGGTGGCTGGGGCCAACGTCCTGACTTTC
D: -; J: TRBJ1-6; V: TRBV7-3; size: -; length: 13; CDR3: CASSLDWRSPLHF; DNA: TGTGCCAGCAGCTTGGACTGGCGGTCACCCCTCCACTTT
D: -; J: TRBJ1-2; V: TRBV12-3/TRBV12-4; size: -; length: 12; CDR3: CASSFRSEGYTF; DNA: TGTGCCAGCAGTTTTAGGTCGGAGGGCTACACCTTC
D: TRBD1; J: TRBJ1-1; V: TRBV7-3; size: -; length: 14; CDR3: CASRPQGASTEAFF; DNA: TGTGCCAGCAGACCACAGGGGGCCAGCACTGAAGCTTTCTTT
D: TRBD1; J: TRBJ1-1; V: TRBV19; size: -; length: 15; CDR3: CASSMGGQRNTEAFF; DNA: TGTGCCAGTAGTATGGGGGGACAGCGTAACACTGAAGCTTTCTTT
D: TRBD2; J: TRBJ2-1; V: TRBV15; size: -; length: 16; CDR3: CATSRGGTRIVDEQFF; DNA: TGTGCCACCAGCAGAGGTGGGACTAGAATCGTCGATGAGCAGTTCTTC
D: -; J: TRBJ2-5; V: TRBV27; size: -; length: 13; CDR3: CASSLRTLETQYF; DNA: TGTGCCAGCAGTTTGAGAACTTTGGAGACCCAGTACTTC
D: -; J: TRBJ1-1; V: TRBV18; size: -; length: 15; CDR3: CASSPQEGGNTEAFF; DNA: TGTGCCAGCTCACCACAGGAGGGAGGGAACACTGAAGCTTTCTTT
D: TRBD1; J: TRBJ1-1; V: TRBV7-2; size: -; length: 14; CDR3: CASSVGQANTEAFF; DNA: TGTGCCAGCAGCGTCGGACAGGCGAACACTGAAGCTTTCTTT
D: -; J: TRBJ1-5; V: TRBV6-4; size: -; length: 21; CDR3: CASSDRARRGEKDAVNQPQHF; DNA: TGTGCCAGCAGTGACCGGGCGCGCAGGGGCGAGAAGGATGCCGTCAATCAGCCCCAGCATTTT
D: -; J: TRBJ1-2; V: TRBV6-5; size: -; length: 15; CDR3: CASSLSAGTSYGYTF; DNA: TGTGCCAGCAGCCTCTCAGCGGGGACAAGCTATGGCTACACCTTC
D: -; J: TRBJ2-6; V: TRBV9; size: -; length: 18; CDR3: CASSVDRGSGSGANVLTF; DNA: TGTGCCAGCAGCGTAGATAGGGGTAGTGGGTCTGGGGCCAACGTCCTGACTTTC
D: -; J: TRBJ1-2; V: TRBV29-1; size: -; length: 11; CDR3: CSVGSTYGYTF; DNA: TGCAGCGTTGGATCGACATATGGCTACACCTTC
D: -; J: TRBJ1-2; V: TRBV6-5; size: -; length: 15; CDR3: CASSYSRQGLHGYTF; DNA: TGTGCCAGCAGTTACTCGAGGCAGGGCTTGCATGGCTACACCTTC
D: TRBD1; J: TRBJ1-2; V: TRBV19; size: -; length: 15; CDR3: CASKNRGQGDYGYTF; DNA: TGTGCCAGTAAAAATCGGGGACAGGGGGACTATGGCTACACCTTC
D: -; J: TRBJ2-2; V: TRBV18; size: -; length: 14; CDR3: CASSPPADTGELFF; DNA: TGTGCCAGCTCACCCCCGGCGGACACCGGGGAGCTGTTTTTT
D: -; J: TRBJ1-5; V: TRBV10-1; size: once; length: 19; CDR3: CASSGPCKRESYLYQPQHF; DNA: TGCGCCAGCAGTGGACCCTGTAAAAGGGAGTCCTATCTTTATCAGCCCCAGCATTTT
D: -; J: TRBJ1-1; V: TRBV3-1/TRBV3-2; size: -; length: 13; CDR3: CASSQATKLAAFF; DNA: TGTGCCAGCAGCCAAGCAACTAAGTTAGCGGCTTTCTTT
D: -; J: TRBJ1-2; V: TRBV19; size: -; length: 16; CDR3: CASTIRGRDTNYGYTF; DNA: TGTGCCAGTACAATCAGAGGCCGGGACACCAACTATGGCTACACCTTC
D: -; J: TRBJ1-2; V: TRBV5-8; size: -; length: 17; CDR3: CASSLMFRWSGVSGYTF; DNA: TGTGCCAGCAGCTTGATGTTCCGGTGGTCGGGAGTAAGTGGCTACACCTTC
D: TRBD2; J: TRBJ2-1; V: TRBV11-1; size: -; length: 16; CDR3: CASGRGRADNHHEQFF; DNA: TGTGCCAGCGGGCGCGGGAGGGCCGACAATCACCATGAGCAGTTCTTC
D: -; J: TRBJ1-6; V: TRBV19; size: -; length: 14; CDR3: CASSNAGYLSPLHF; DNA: TGTGCCAGTAGTAACGCAGGGTATCTTTCACCCCTCCACTTT
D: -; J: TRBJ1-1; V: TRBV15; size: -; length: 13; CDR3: CATSRETGDEAFF; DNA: TGTGCCACCAGCAGAGAAACGGGGGATGAAGCTTTCTTT
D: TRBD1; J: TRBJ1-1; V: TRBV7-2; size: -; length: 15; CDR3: CASSFLDRANTEAFF; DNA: TGTGCCAGCAGCTTTCTGGACAGGGCGAACACTGAAGCTTTCTTT
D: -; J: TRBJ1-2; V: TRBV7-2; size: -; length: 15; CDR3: CASSPKPGGVYGYTF; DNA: TGTGCCAGCAGCCCAAAACCGGGAGGGGTCTATGGCTACACCTTC